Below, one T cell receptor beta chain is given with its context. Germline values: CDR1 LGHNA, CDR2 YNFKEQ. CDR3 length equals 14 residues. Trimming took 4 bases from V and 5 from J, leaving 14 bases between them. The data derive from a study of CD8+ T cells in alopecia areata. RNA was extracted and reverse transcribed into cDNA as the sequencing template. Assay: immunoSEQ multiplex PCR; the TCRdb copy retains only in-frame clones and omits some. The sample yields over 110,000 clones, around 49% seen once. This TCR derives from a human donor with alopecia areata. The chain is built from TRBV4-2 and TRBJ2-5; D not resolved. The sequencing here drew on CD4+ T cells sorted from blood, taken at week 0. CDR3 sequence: CASSPDVGRETQYF. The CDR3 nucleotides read TGTGCCAGCAGCCCGGACGTGGGCCGGGAGACCCAGTACTTC.